One sample yielded the 30 T cell receptor beta chains listed below, sequenced in a study of T-cell memory formation after mild COVID-19. TCRdb analysed the 5' RACE reads with MiXCR anew, one entry per CDR3 protein. Found here are about 450,000 distinct CDR3 sequences, more than 20% of them singletons; the top ten hold roughly 13%. Sequenced input: PBMCs or a T cell subset sorted from them (not recorded which). The receptors were sampled from an adult woman who had mild COVID-19 (a few samples of this study predate the infection). Cell type and time point are not known.

CDR3 protein: CASSQGQGGSYGYTF. The DNA of the CDR3 is TGTGCCAGCAGTCAAGGACAGGGGGGTAGCTATGGCTACACCTTC. V gene TRBV12-3 or TRBV12-4 combines with J gene TRBJ1-2; 10 bases line up with TRBD1. V was clipped by 5 bases and J by 4 bases; unmatched bases: 7. This CDR3 comprises 15 residues.

There are a few counts of this clonotype. The chain combines TRBV15 with TRBJ1-5, with no clear D. Trimming took 1 base from V and 0 from J, leaving 7 bases between them. CDR1 LNHNV and CDR2 YYDKDF come from the germline V gene (reference sequence). The CDR3 sequence is 15 residues long. CDR3: CATSRGEDSNQPQHF. The CDR3 bases are TGTGCCACCAGCAGAGGAGAAGATAGCAATCAGCCCCAGCATTTT.

This clonotype was found a few times. The DNA of the CDR3 is TGCGCCAGCAGCCCCATTGGCGGGGGGCCCCCGACCCAGTACTTC. Its translation: CASSPIGGGPPTQYF. This chain uses TRBV5-1 with TRBJ2-5; 8 bases match TRBD2. CDR1 and CDR2 from the germline V gene are SGHRS and YFSETQ. V gave up 4 bases and J gave up 7 bases; unmatched junction bases: 12. This CDR3 comprises 15 residues.

The table lists this clonotype with a few counts. The chain links TRBV4-3 to TRBJ2-1, with 10 nucleotides matching TRBD1. This CDR3 spans 18 amino acids. The V gene's germline CDR1 is LGHNA and CDR2 YSLEER. Unmatched junction bases numbered 9, after V lost 4 bases and J lost 0 bases. The CDR3: CASSRGTGVGSSYNEQFF. The CDR3 DNA reads as TGCGCCAGCAGCCGAGGGACAGGGGTTGGGAGCTCCTACAATGAGCAGTTCTTC.

This clonotype has more than one count but fewer than ten. The rearrangement joins TRBV14 to TRBJ1-1, with D perhaps TRBD1 (6 bases). V was cut by 3 bases and J by 4 bases, with 15 bases left in between. The CDR3 has 15 amino acids. Germline CDR1 reads SGHDN; CDR2 reads FVKESK. The CDR3 loop is CASSHLGGWGTEAFF. In DNA, the CDR3 is TGTGCCAGCAGCCATCTAGGGGGATGGGGCACTGAAGCTTTCTTT.

This chain connects TRBV20-1 to TRBJ1-3, with 8 nucleotides matching TRBD1. V trimming: 2 bases; J trimming: 0 bases; junction bases outside the gene matches: 9. Per the germline V gene, CDR1 is DFQATT and CDR2 is SNEGSKA (reference sequence). This CDR3 is 17 amino acids long. The CDR3 spells CSARRWDRSPSGNTIYF. The CDR3 DNA follows: TGCAGTGCTAGACGGTGGGACAGGTCCCCCTCTGGAAACACCATATATTTT.

This clonotype was found a few times. This chain joins TRBV6-1 and TRBJ2-1, with TRBD2 identical over 9 bases. The trim removed 8 bases at V and 4 bases at J, leaving 6 bases unmatched. The CDR3 loop spans 14 amino acids. The germline CDR1 and CDR2 sequences are MNHNS and SASEGT. The chain's CDR3 is CASRGTSLYNEQFF. Here the CDR3 DNA reads TGTGCCAGCCGAGGGACTAGCCTGTACAATGAGCAGTTCTTC.

V usage is TRBV21-1 and J usage is TRBJ1-2; the table gives TRBD1 as D, unverified against the DNA. TRBV21-1 constitutes a pseudogene. The CDR3 has 17 residues. The CDR3 is CASSKPGRQETNYGYTF. The CDR3 DNA sequence: TGTGCCAGCAGCAAACCAGGTAGACAGGAGACTAACTATGGCTACACCTTC.

The chain couples TRBV6-5 to TRBJ2-7, with 9 bases lining up with TRBD2. V was pared by 6 bases and J by 0 bases, with 6 bases of the junction left unmatched. The CDR3 runs to 15 residues. Looked up from germline, CDR1 is MNHEY and CDR2 is SVGAGI. CDR3 bases: TGTGCCAGCAGCCCAGTAGCGGGAGTCTCCTACGAGCAGTACTTC. This translates into CASSPVAGVSYEQYF.

This clonotype was seen a few times. The rearrangement links TRBV5-1 to TRBJ1-1, with unresolved D. From germline, CDR1 is SGHRS and CDR2 YFSETQ. V lost 3 bases and J 3 bases, leaving 15 bases between the germline ends. CDR3 length: 15 residues. The DNA of the CDR3 is TGCGCCAGCAGCTCTGACCCGATAAGGGACACTGAAGCTTTCTTT. Its translation: CASSSDPIRDTEAFF.

This sequence joins TRBV3-1 and TRBJ2-3, with D possibly TRBD1 on 6 matching bases. This CDR3 region has 18 residues. Looked up from germline, CDR1 is LGHDT and CDR2 is YNNKEL (reference sequence). V was clipped by 4 bases and J by 2 bases, with 22 bases between them. CDR3: CASSLTGSWMGPTDTQYF. In DNA, the CDR3 is TGTGCCAGCAGCCTGACAGGATCCTGGATGGGCCCCACAGATACGCAGTATTTT.

The V and J genes are TRBV5-1 and TRBJ2-5; D possibly matches TRBD1 or TRBD2 (5 bases each). This CDR3 comprises 15 residues. V was shortened by 1 base and J by 4 bases, with 14 bases between the two germline ends. Germline CDR1 is SGHRS and CDR2 is YFSETQ. The CDR3: CASSLSLMGTETQYF. The CDR3 nucleotides read TGCGCCAGCAGCTTGAGCTTGATGGGGACAGAGACCCAGTACTTC.

The genes are TRBV5-1 and TRBJ2-3, with 12 nucleotides matching TRBD2. The CDR3 spans 17 residues. The junction had 4 bases not matched to a gene; V was cut back by 2 bases and J by 0 bases. From germline, CDR1 is SGHRS and CDR2 YFSETQ. The CDR3 sequence: CASSFGLAGTSTDTQYF. The DNA of the CDR3 is TGCGCCAGCAGCTTCGGACTAGCGGGGACTAGCACAGATACGCAGTATTTT.

This rearrangement joins TRBV18 to TRBJ2-1, with D possibly TRBD1 on 5 matching bases. There are 16 residues in the CDR3. Germline loops: CDR1 KGHSH, CDR2 LQKENI. Deletions cut 3 bases from V and 6 bases from J, with 18 bases between. The CDR3 here is CASSPFRVVLSNEQFF. For the CDR3, the DNA is TGTGCCAGCTCACCCTTCAGGGTTGTTTTAAGCAATGAGCAGTTCTTC.

The chain combines TRBV6-5 with TRBJ2-7; 11 bases agree with TRBD2. CDR3 length: 14 residues. The trim removed 5 bases at V and 6 bases at J, leaving 6 bases unmatched. CDR1 and CDR2 (germline): MNHEY, SVGAGI. The CDR3 DNA is TGTGCCAGCAGTAATAGCGGGAGGGCCGGCGAGCAGTACTTC. Residues: CASSNSGRAGEQYF.

J is TRBJ1-5 and V is TRBV10-3, with 10 bases fitting TRBD1. J lost 6 bases, V lost 0 bases, and 2 bases had no gene match. Germline CDR1 reads ENHRY; CDR2 reads SYGVKD. This CDR3 comprises 15 residues. The CDR3 loop reads CAISESGQGSQPQHF. The CDR3 DNA reads as TGTGCCATCAGTGAGTCGGGACAGGGGAGTCAGCCCCAGCATTTT.

The rearrangement joins TRBV5-8 to TRBJ2-7; the D is unclear. CDR1 is SGHTS and CDR2 is YDEGEE in the germline V gene. The V and J ends lost 2 bases and 3 bases respectively, with 6 bases between them. The length of the CDR3 is 12 residues. This chain's CDR3 is CASSFLNYEQYF. For the CDR3, the DNA is TGTGCCAGCAGCTTTCTAAACTACGAGCAGTACTTC.

This clonotype was picked up a small number of times. The V call is TRBV6-6, the J call TRBJ2-1, with TRBD2 matching over 8 bases. Unmatched junction bases numbered 5, after V lost 8 bases and J lost 2 bases. The CDR3 is 14 residues long. CDR1 and CDR2 (germline): MNHNY, SVGAGI (reference sequence). The CDR3 region has the DNA TGTGCCAGCGTTACTAGCGGACCCTACAATGAGCAGTTCTTC. Its protein is CASVTSGPYNEQFF.

This clonotype was recorded a few times. This chain uses TRBV7-3 with TRBJ2-1; 16 bases are a match to TRBD2. The CDR3 runs 18 residues. J lost 9 bases, V lost 3 bases, and 11 bases had no gene match. Germline CDR1 SGHTA, CDR2 FQGTGA. This CDR3 reads CASSLSPGTSGRAGEQFF. CDR3 DNA sequence: TGTGCCAGCAGCTTGTCCCCCGGGACTAGCGGGAGGGCGGGTGAGCAGTTCTTC.

A few counts support this clonotype. This sequence joins TRBV6-5 and TRBJ2-1; TRBD1 aligns across 7 bases. Germline V gene data show CDR1 as MNHEY and CDR2 as SVGAGI. This CDR3 contains 17 residues. V lost 2 bases and J lost 11; bases outside the gene matches: 18. CDR3: CASSYDRGQVMGGKQFF. The CDR3 DNA sequence: TGTGCCAGCAGTTACGATAGAGGACAGGTCATGGGTGGGAAGCAGTTCTTC.

This clonotype was seen repeatedly, ten times or more. This rearrangement joins TRBV19 to TRBJ1-5; D uncertain. Per germline, CDR1 LNHDA and CDR2 SQIVND (reference sequence). The CDR3 has 14 amino acids. Between the trimmed V and J ends, which lost 3 bases and 2 bases, there was a span of 8 bases. CDR3 in DNA: TGTGCCAGTAGTATTGAGCTGGGCAATCAGCCCCAGCATTTT. It codes for CASSIELGNQPQHF.

This clonotype was counted between two and nine times. This sequence joins TRBV12-3 or TRBV12-4 and TRBJ1-3, with D possibly being TRBD1 (5 bases). V lost 3 bases, J lost 5 bases, and 11 bases lay in between. This CDR3 is 14 amino acids long. The CDR3 DNA reads TGTGCCAGCAGTTTCCGCAGGGTTAGAAACACCATATATTTT. The encoded protein is CASSFRRVRNTIYF.

In nucleotides, the CDR3 is TGTGCTAGTGGTTTGGGGCAGGACTACGAGCAGTACTTC. This translates into CASGLGQDYEQYF. The gene calls are TRBV12-5 and TRBJ2-7; D ambiguous. The length of the CDR3 is 13 residues. Trimming took off 1 base at V and 3 bases at J, with 7 bases between the two ends. CDR1 is LGHNT, CDR2 FRNRAP, per germline.

The sample holds many counts of this clonotype. The J gene is TRBJ1-2, the V gene TRBV4-1; a weak D match, TRBD1 (5 bases). Germline V gene sequence: CDR1 MGHRA, CDR2 YSYEKL. The CDR3 is made up of 14 amino acids. Trimming took off 5 bases at V and 5 bases at J, with 15 bases between the two ends. CDR3 nucleotide sequence: TGCGCCAGCAGCACTACTCGGGGCGATTATGGCTACACCTTC. Its protein product is CASSTTRGDYGYTF.

The V and J genes are TRBV5-1 and TRBJ1-2; TRBD1 aligns across 7 bases. V lost 0 bases to trimming and J lost 8 bases; unmatched junction nucleotides: 7. CDR1 is SGHRS, CDR2 YFSETQ, per germline. This CDR3 is 14 amino acids long. The CDR3 coding sequence is TGCGCCAGCAGCTTGGCGGAGACAGGGCGAGGCTACACCTTC. Its protein product is CASSLAETGRGYTF.

This clonotype was seen a handful of times. V is TRBV9 and J is TRBJ2-7; 10 bases match TRBD2. In germline, CDR1 is SGDLS, CDR2 YYNGEE. The V and J ends lost 4 bases and 2 bases, in that order; junction bases with no gene match: 6. This CDR3 contains 15 residues. CDR3 loop: CASSPSAGGTYEQYF. The CDR3 coding sequence is TGTGCCAGCAGCCCTTCAGCGGGAGGGACCTACGAGCAGTACTTC. Filled out from reference TRBV9 and TRBJ2-7, the complete variable domain reads DSGVTQTPKHLITATGQRVTLRCSPRSGDLSVYWYQQSLDQGLQFLIQYYNGEERAKGNILERFSAQQFPDLHSELNLSSLELGDSALYFCASSPSAGGTYEQYFGPGTRLTVT.

This clonotype was observed a handful of times. The chain employs TRBV20-1 and TRBJ2-3; perhaps TRBD1 as D (6 bases). The ends were cut back, 3 bases at V and 3 bases at J, with 13 bases in the middle. CDR1 DFQATT and CDR2 SNEGSKA come from the germline V gene (reference sequence). The CDR3 is made up of 14 amino acids. The CDR3 bases are TGCAGTGCTAGCGATATAAGGGGGACAGATACGCAGTATTTT. Protein product: CSASDIRGTDTQYF.

This clonotype was found many times. This chain joins TRBV15 and TRBJ2-7; D is perhaps TRBD1 or TRBD2 (5 bases each). CDR1 is LNHNV, CDR2 YYDKDF, per germline (reference sequence). CDR3 length: 15 residues. V was cut by 1 base and J by 4 bases, with 14 bases left in between. The DNA for the CDR3 is TGTGCCACCAGCAGAGGTTCCGGGACGGAGTACGAGCAGTACTTC. Translation: CATSRGSGTEYEQYF. Looking up the rest from reference TRBV15 and TRBJ2-7 gives the full variable domain: DAMVIQNPRYQVTQFGKPVTLSCSQTLNHNVMYWYQQKSSQAPKLLFHYYDKDFNNEADTPDNFQSRRPNTSFCFLDIRSPGLGDTAMYLCATSRGSGTEYEQYFGPGTRLTVT.

This clonotype was seen only a few times. The DNA of the CDR3 is TGTGCCAGCAGCTCAACCGGGACAGCAGCATACGAGCAGTACTTC. It translates to CASSSTGTAAYEQYF. The chain couples TRBV13 to TRBJ2-7; 7 positions agree with TRBD1. The CDR3 covers 15 residues. CDR1 and CDR2 from the germline V gene are PRHDT and FYEKMQ (reference sequence). V lost 4 bases, J lost 4 bases, and 10 bases stayed unmatched.

The chain combines TRBV6-1 with TRBJ2-5; perhaps TRBD2 as D (6 bases). CDR1 MNHNS and CDR2 SASEGT come from the germline V gene. This CDR3 region has 16 residues. V lost 6 bases, J lost 0 bases, and 17 bases lay in between. The CDR3 is CASRKEVAVYQETQYF. The CDR3 DNA reads TGTGCCAGCAGGAAAGAGGTAGCGGTGTACCAAGAGACCCAGTACTTC.